A selection of T cell receptor beta chains follows, all from one sample in a study of blood T cells in healthy people across ages. TCRdb reanalysed the 5' RACE reads using MiXCR and keeps one entry per CDR3 protein. This table has 2 million or so distinct CDR3 sequences, around 48% appearing once. Sequencing used blood. The receptors were sampled from a middle-aged woman in good health. The CDR3 runs from the conserved cysteine through the conserved F or W. D genes are given only for firm matches.

D,V,CDR3
-,TRBV21-1,CASSSTVGCHGYTF
TRBD2,TRBV7-6,CASSPLAGGGRSFF
TRBD1,TRBV7-3,CASSLSPGQGGTQYF
-,TRBV7-2,CASSSGQTSQETQYF
-,TRBV7-8,CASSGPLSSSYNEQYF
TRBD1,TRBV20-1,CSASRQGALGNQPQHF
TRBD1,TRBV28,CASSPGDRGAVGYTF
-,TRBV12-3/TRBV12-4,CASTDTTGDTQYF
-,TRBV29-1,CSVGLGGEQFF
-,TRBV19,CASSIGGYYNEQFF
TRBD2,TRBV15,CATSRASGGGETQYF
-,TRBV5-1,CASSPWRETDYGYTF
TRBD2,TRBV11-2,CASSFRRAGKSTETQYF
TRBD1,TRBV7-9,CASSLSGTGGDEKLFF
-,TRBV18,CASSPLGDEAFF
-,TRBV28,CASSLTGTGNYEQYF
-,TRBV6-1,CASSELRGTTFGQAKNIQYF
TRBD1,TRBV11-2,CASSIRTGRNHYEQYF
-,TRBV28,CASSPLAPGPSNYGYTF
-,TRBV27,CASSFYRQGGNEAFF
-,TRBV9,CASSVAWASTDTQYF
-,TRBV7-2,CASSLAPYEQYF
-,TRBV4-3,CASSLPGFANEQYF
-,TRBV5-1,CASSRGVAGYQETQYF
-,TRBV12-3/TRBV12-4,CASTKRTDHYNEQFF
-,TRBV20-1,CSARYVGDGYTF
TRBD1,TRBV28,CASTGTGGASWTQYF
-,TRBV6-5,CASRRGTNEKLFF
TRBD2,TRBV7-2,CASSLRTSVGIEQFF
TRBD1,TRBV29-1,CSVVKFQGAQGYTF
-,TRBV28,CASSFPVSTDTQYF
TRBD2,TRBV20-1,CSARRGGQDTQYF
TRBD1,TRBV10-3,CAAGTGVQETQYF
TRBD1,TRBV6-1,CASSEEKTGDYSPLHF
TRBD1,TRBV6-2/TRBV6-3,CASSYSLGGQQETQYF
TRBD2,TRBV24-1,CATSDGGTRNEQYF
-,TRBV6-1,CASIVGRAVYEQYF
-,TRBV6-6,CASSPGFPGANVLTF
-,TRBV5-1,CASRTGGLLPYEQYF